The clone carrying this T cell receptor (beta chain) was detected a few times. As processed by the authors: Reference gene primer amplification yielded estimated nucleated cell counts. Sequenced by immunoSEQ multiplex PCR; TCRdb stores in-frame clones only, minus some. The D gene and trimming were derived from the DNA, and the V and J assignments and clone size from that table. The sample shows around 200,000 clones, approximately 80% of them seen only once. These data originate in a study of blood T cell repertoires in COVID-19. At the level of the study: There were acute and convalescent COVID-19 samples, and they came from the United States, Italy and Spain. The cDNA or gDNA used as material had been derived from T cells, B-cell-depleted T cells, or PBMCs.

This CDR3 region has 15 residues. Trimming left V 5 bases short and J 5 bases short, with 16 bases between. CDR1 is SNHLY and CDR2 is FYNNEI in the germline V gene. The sample comprised peripheral blood. The chain is built from TRBV2 and TRBJ2-1; no clear D. The clonotype was recovered from a woman between 50 and 59 years old with acute or convalescent COVID-19. CDR3 in DNA: TGTGCCAGCAGTAGGCGACTTGCTGGAGACAATGAGCAGTTCTTC. It encodes CASSRRLAGDNEQFF.